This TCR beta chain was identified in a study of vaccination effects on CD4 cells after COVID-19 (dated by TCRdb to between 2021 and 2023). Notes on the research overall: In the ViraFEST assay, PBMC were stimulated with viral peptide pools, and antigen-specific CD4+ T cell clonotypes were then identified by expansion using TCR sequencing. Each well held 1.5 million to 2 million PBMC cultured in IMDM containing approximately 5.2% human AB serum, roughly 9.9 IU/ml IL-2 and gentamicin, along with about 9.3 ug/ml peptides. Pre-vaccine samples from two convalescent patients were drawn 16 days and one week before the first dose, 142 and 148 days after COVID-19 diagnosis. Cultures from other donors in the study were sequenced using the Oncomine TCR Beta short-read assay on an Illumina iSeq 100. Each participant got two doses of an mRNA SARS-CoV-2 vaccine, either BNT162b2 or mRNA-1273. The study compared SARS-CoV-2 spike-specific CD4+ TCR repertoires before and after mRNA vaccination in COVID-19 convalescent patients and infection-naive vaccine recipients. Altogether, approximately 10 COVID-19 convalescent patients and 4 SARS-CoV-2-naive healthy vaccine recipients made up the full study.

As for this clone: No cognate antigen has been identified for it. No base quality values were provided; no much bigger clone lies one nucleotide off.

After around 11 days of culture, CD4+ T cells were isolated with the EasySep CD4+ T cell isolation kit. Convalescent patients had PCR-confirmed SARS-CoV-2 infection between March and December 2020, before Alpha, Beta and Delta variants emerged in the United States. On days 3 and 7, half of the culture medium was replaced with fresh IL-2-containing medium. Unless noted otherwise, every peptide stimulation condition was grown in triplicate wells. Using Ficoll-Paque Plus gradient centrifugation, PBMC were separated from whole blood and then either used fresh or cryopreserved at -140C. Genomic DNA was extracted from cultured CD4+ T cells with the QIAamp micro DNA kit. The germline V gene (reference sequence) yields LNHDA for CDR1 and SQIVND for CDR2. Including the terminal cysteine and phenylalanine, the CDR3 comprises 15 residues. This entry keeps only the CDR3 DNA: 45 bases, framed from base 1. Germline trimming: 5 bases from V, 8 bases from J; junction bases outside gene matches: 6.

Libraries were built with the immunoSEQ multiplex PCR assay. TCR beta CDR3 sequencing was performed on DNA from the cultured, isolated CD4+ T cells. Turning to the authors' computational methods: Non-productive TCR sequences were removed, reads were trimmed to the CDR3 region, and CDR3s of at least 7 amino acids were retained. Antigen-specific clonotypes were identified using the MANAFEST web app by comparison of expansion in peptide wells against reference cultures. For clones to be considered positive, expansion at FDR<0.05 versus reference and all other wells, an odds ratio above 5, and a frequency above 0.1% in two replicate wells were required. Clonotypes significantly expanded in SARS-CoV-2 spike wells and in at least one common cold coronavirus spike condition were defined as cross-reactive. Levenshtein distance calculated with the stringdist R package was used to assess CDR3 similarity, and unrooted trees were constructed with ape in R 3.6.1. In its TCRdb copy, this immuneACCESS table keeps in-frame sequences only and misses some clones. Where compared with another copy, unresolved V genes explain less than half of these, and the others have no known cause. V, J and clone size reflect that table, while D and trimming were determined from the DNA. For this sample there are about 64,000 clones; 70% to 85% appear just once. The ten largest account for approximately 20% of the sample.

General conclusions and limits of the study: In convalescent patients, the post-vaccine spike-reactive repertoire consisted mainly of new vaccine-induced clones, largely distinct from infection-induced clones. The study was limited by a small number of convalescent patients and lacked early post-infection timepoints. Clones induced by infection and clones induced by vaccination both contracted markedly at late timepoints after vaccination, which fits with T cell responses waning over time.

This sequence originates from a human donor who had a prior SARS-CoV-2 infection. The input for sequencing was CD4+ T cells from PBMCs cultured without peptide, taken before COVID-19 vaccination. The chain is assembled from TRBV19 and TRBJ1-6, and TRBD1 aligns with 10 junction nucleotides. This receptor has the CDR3 CASSFRTGGDSPLHF. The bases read TGTGCCAGTAGTTTCAGGACAGGGGGAGATTCACCCCTCCACTTT.